The 24 T cell receptor beta chains in this list originate from one sample, sequenced in a study of cytomegalovirus exposure and HLA in healthy donors (dated by TCRdb to about 2017). Receptors were amplified or captured by the immunoSEQ multiplex PCR assay. Here the immuneACCESS table is served through TCRdb, limited to in-frame sequences with V and J called. Missing clones are a known gap in these copies; in checked studies unresolved V genes cover under half, and the rest lacks a known reason. For this sample the table gives more than 65,000 clones, of which 90% to 97% were detected only once. Under 1.5% of the sample goes to the ten largest clones. The sample consisted of PBMCs. These receptors came from a woman between 18 and 30 years old in good health and CMV-seronegative.

Note on this clone: A read error may produce the germline difference seen at one junction end. The J gene is TRBJ1-1, the V gene TRBV7-9, with D perhaps TRBD1 (6 bases). From germline, CDR1 is SEHNR and CDR2 FQNEAQ (reference sequence). The CDR3 consists of 14 residues. The CDR3 reads CASSFQGMNTEAFF. For the CDR3, the DNA is TGTGCCAGCAGCTTCCAGGGGATGAATACTGAAGCTTTCTTT.

The chain employs TRBV18 and TRBJ1-1; D unclear. This CDR3 region has 12 residues. Germline CDR1 and CDR2: KGHSH and LQKENI. V lost 6 bases and J lost 11, with 16 bases in between. The CDR3 region is CASSSNTPHAFF. CDR3 coding DNA: TGTGCCAGCTCTAGCAATACGCCTCATGCTTTCTTT.

J is TRBJ2-3 and V is TRBV13; 11 nucleotides agree with TRBD2. This CDR3 has 16 residues. CDR1 is PRHDT and CDR2 is FYEKMQ in the germline V gene (reference sequence). J gave up 7 bases and V 5 bases, and 11 bases lay outside the gene matches. The CDR3 bases are TGTGCCAGCAGCCCCCGACTAGCGGGAAAGGGAAATACGCAGTATTTT. This sequence encodes CASSPRLAGKGNTQYF.

J is TRBJ2-1 and V is TRBV6-5, with a weak D call TRBD2 (6 bases). The germline V gene encodes CDR1 MNHEY and CDR2 SVGAGI. The ends were cut back, 2 bases at V and 6 bases at J, with 17 bases in the middle. The CDR3 is 16 residues long. The DNA of the CDR3 is TGTGCCAGCAGTTACATGTCGGGAGATGGAGGCAATGAGCAGTTCTTC. It codes for CASSYMSGDGGNEQFF.

This chain connects TRBV10-1 to TRBJ2-7; 9 bases fit TRBD2. CDR3 length: 17 residues. With 0 bases clipped from V and 7 bases from J, the junction kept 13 bases outside the gene matches. CDR1 and CDR2 (germline): WNHNN, SYGVQD (reference sequence). The CDR3 reads CASSESASGTTSREQYF. In DNA form, the CDR3 reads TGCGCCAGCAGTGAGTCGGCTAGCGGGACCACATCGAGGGAGCAGTACTTC.

The V gene is TRBV4-1, the J gene TRBJ2-1; maybe TRBD2 (5 bases). The V gene lost 2 bases and the J gene lost 10 bases, with 12 bases spanning the gap. From germline, CDR1 is MGHRA and CDR2 YSYEKL. The CDR3 is made up of 13 amino acids. This CDR3 is CASSQQARGEQFF. In DNA form, the CDR3 reads TGCGCCAGCAGCCAACAGGCAAGAGGGGAGCAGTTCTTC.

The chain joins TRBV6-5 to TRBJ1-4; D remains unclear. Germline values: CDR1 MNHEY, CDR2 SVGAGI. The CDR3 runs to 14 residues. V was shortened by 4 bases and J by 5 bases, with 11 bases between the two germline ends. The CDR3 DNA follows: TGTGCCAGCAGTTTATTTACAGTGAATGAAAAACTGTTTTTT. This encodes CASSLFTVNEKLFF.

The chain carries TRBV5-1 and TRBJ1-1; D possibly corresponds to TRBD1 (6 bases). The CDR3 is 12 amino acids. Trimming cost V 0 bases and J 10 bases, with 10 bases left between them. Germline V gene data show CDR1 as SGHRS and CDR2 as YFSETQ. The CDR3 sequence is CASSLDRDTAFF. The CDR3 DNA reads TGCGCCAGCAGCTTGGACAGGGATACAGCTTTCTTT.

V gene TRBV5-1 combines with J gene TRBJ2-3, with TRBD2 matching over 10 bases. Germline V gives CDR1 SGHRS, CDR2 YFSETQ. The CDR3 is 16 amino acids. V was pared by 0 bases and J by 4 bases, with 5 bases of the junction left unmatched. The CDR3 loop reads CASSLASSGSADTQYF. The DNA of the CDR3 is TGCGCCAGCAGCTTGGCCTCTAGCGGGAGTGCAGATACGCAGTATTTT.

The CDR3 nucleotides read TGTGCCAGCAGCTTAGTAGCGGGAGGGCGGGGCAATGAGCAGTTCTTC. Residues: CASSLVAGGRGNEQFF. The chain has TRBV7-6 and TRBJ2-1, with TRBD2 identical over 11 bases. Germline CDR1 reads SGHVS; CDR2 reads FNYEAQ. V trimming: 1 base; J trimming: 6 bases; junction bases outside the gene matches: 5. The CDR3 has 16 amino acids.

Here the CDR3 reads CASSGQGRTEAFF. CDR3 coding DNA: TGTGCCAGCAGTGGTCAGGGTCGGACTGAAGCTTTCTTT. This sequence joins TRBV2 and TRBJ1-1; a weak D match, TRBD1 (5 bases). V lost 4 bases and J lost 5, with 11 bases in between. This CDR3 spans 13 amino acids. From germline, CDR1 is SNHLY and CDR2 FYNNEI.

This rearrangement joins TRBV7-9 to TRBJ2-1; TRBD2 agrees at 11 bases. Germline values: CDR1 SEHNR, CDR2 FQNEAQ (reference sequence). J lost 8 bases, V lost 5 bases, and 11 bases had no gene match. The CDR3 consists of 16 residues. CDR3 loop: CASSPQLAGVRDEQFF. CDR3 nucleotides: TGTGCCAGCAGCCCCCAACTAGCGGGAGTTAGGGATGAGCAGTTCTTC.

The chain recombines TRBV10-2 with TRBJ2-7; TRBD2 matches at 9 bases. The V gene end was trimmed by 6 bases and the J gene end by 3 bases; junction bases not matched to a gene: 6. Germline CDR1 and CDR2: WSHSY and SAAADI. The CDR3 covers 14 residues. This CDR3 is CASRPGLAFYEQYF. Written as DNA, the CDR3 is TGCGCCAGCAGACCTGGACTAGCGTTCTACGAGCAGTACTTC.

The CDR3 DNA reads as TGTGCCAGCAGCCAAGGAGGACAGAACCTCTACAATGAGCAGTTCTTC. As protein: CASSQGGQNLYNEQFF. The gene calls are TRBV9 and TRBJ2-1, with a weak D call TRBD1 (6 bases). V was pared by 4 bases and J by 3 bases, with 17 bases between. Germline V lookup: CDR1 SGDLS, CDR2 YYNGEE. There are 16 residues in the CDR3. The full variable domain, completed using reference TRBV9 and TRBJ2-1, is DSGVTQTPKHLITATGQRVTLRCSPRSGDLSVYWYQQSLDQGLQFLIQYYNGEERAKGNILERFSAQQFPDLHSELNLSSLELGDSALYFCASSQGGQNLYNEQFFGPGTRLTVL.

The chain uses TRBV5-8 and TRBJ1-5, with a weak D call TRBD1 (6 bases). Per the germline V gene, CDR1 is SGHTS and CDR2 is YDEGEE. This CDR3 has 16 amino acids. Trimming left V 4 bases short and J 1 base short, with 15 bases between. CDR3 bases: TGTGCCAGCAGCGCCTACAGGGTGGGGAGCAATCAGCCCCAGCATTTT. Residues: CASSAYRVGSNQPQHF.

The genes are TRBV7-2 and TRBJ2-7; the match to TRBD2 covers 7 bases. CDR1 and CDR2 (germline): SGHTA, FQGNSA. J lost 4 bases, V lost 3 bases, and 9 bases had no gene match. The CDR3 is made up of 15 amino acids. CDR3: CASSFTGTITYEQYF. In DNA, the CDR3 is TGTGCCAGCAGCTTTACCGGGACTATCACGTACGAGCAGTACTTC.

The chain links TRBV18 to TRBJ1-1; D is uncertain. Germline V lookup: CDR1 KGHSH, CDR2 LQKENI. The CDR3 has 14 residues. Trimming removed 6 bases from V and 6 bases from J, with 17 bases in between. CDR3 residues: CASSELGNAAEAFF. Here the CDR3 DNA reads TGTGCCAGCTCTGAACTCGGAAATGCGGCTGAAGCTTTCTTT.

The chain is built from TRBV29-1 and TRBJ1-1; D perhaps matches TRBD1 (5 bases). Germline V gene lookup returns CDR1 SQVTM and CDR2 ANQGSEA. The V end was cut by 6 bases, the J end by 0 bases, with 14 bases between. This CDR3 region has 14 residues. The chain's CDR3 is CSVATDSMNTEAFF. The CDR3 DNA follows: TGCAGCGTCGCTACAGACAGCATGAACACTGAAGCTTTCTTT.

This chain connects TRBV7-2 to TRBJ2-2; D is possibly TRBD2 (6 bases). There are 13 residues in the CDR3. Deletions cut 8 bases from V and 7 bases from J, with 14 bases between. The germline V gene has CDR1 SGHTA and CDR2 FQGNSA. The chain's CDR3 is CASGWSGYGELFF. The DNA of the CDR3 is TGTGCCAGCGGATGGAGCGGGTACGGGGAGCTGTTTTTT.

The chain recombines TRBV5-1 with TRBJ2-6; D gene ambiguous. The CDR3 length is 15 residues. Per the germline V gene, CDR1 is SGHRS and CDR2 is YFSETQ. Trimming cost V 5 bases and J 2 bases, with 11 bases left between them. CDR3 bases: TGCGCCAGCAGGGCCGCTAGTGCTGGGGCCAACGTCCTGACTTTC. Encoded protein: CASRAASAGANVLTF.

In DNA, the CDR3 is TGTGCCAGCAGCTCCCCCGGGGACAGGCCAACAGATACGCAGTATTTT. It codes for CASSSPGDRPTDTQYF. V and J are TRBV9 and TRBJ2-3, with TRBD1 matching 8 bases. Losses at the gene ends were 4 bases for V and 3 bases for J; bases not matched to a gene: 10. CDR3 length equals 16 residues. Germline V gives CDR1 SGDLS, CDR2 YYNGEE.

The sample holds a few counts of this clone. V gene TRBV2 combines with J gene TRBJ2-2; TRBD1 might be the D (6 bases). CDR1 is SNHLY, CDR2 FYNNEI, per germline. V gave up 0 bases and J gave up 5 bases, with 10 bases separating them. CDR3 length equals 15 residues. The CDR3 protein is CASSEAVTGTGELFF. The CDR3 bases are TGTGCCAGCAGTGAAGCGGTCACAGGGACCGGGGAGCTGTTTTTT.

This chain uses TRBV29-1 with TRBJ2-7; 11 bases fit TRBD2. V lost 6 bases to trimming and J lost 0 bases; unmatched junction nucleotides: 4. From germline, CDR1 is SQVTM and CDR2 ANQGSEA. There are 14 residues in the CDR3. Here the CDR3 reads CSVVTSGSSYEQYF. The CDR3 DNA sequence: TGCAGCGTGGTCACTAGCGGGAGCTCCTACGAGCAGTACTTC.

The V gene is TRBV9, the J gene TRBJ2-1; D remains ambiguous. The CDR3 length is 15 residues. CDR1 SGDLS and CDR2 YYNGEE come from the germline V gene. V was pared by 1 base and J by 0 bases, with 8 bases between. In nucleotides, the CDR3 is TGTGCCAGCAGCGTATTATTATACTCCTACAATGAGCAGTTCTTC. It encodes CASSVLLYSYNEQFF.